The clone carrying this TCR beta chain was detected only once. The data stem from a study of blood T cell repertoires in COVID-19. Study context: Samples came from the United States, Italy and Spain, spanning acute and convalescent COVID-19.

Between the trimmed V and J ends, which lost 4 bases and 3 bases, there was a span of 10 bases. The CDR3 is 14 residues long. Germline V gene sequence: CDR1 MNHEY, CDR2 SVGAGI. Authors' data handling: Nucleated cell counts were estimated from reference gene primer amplification. The assay was immunoSEQ multiplex PCR, and TCRdb's table has in-frame clones only and misses some. V and J calls and clone size are those listed in that table; D and trimming were worked out from the DNA. The table records about 180,000 clones, around 83% of them present only once. This chain links TRBV6-5 with TRBJ1-5, with D perhaps TRBD1 (6 bases). This TCR derives from a human donor in a cohort sampled during active COVID-19. Source material: peripheral blood. The chain's CDR3 is CASSLQGYNQPQHF. The CDR3 DNA reads as TGTGCCAGCAGTTTACAGGGCTACAATCAGCCCCAGCATTTT.